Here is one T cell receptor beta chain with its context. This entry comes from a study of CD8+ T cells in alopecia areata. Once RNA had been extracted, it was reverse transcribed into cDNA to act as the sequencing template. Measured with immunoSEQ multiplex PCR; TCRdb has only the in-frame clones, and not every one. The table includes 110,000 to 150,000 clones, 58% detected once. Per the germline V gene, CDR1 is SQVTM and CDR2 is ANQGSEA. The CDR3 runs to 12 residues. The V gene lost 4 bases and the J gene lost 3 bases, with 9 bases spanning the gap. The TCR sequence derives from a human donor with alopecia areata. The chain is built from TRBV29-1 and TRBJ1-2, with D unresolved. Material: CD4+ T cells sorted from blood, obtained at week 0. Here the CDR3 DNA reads TGCAGCGTTGCCCGGACGGACTATGGCTACACCTTC. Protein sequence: CSVARTDYGYTF.